This T cell receptor (beta chain) was profiled in a study of blood T cell repertoires in COVID-19. Study information: T cells, B-cell-depleted T cells, or PBMCs provided the cDNA or gDNA that served as material.

Method: immunoSEQ multiplex PCR; TCRdb's copy keeps in-frame clones and lacks some. The sample carries 400,000 to 450,000 clones, 70% to 90% recorded once. The sequence was collected from a woman in her thirties with active or convalescent COVID-19. The sequenced material came from peripheral blood.

The CDR3 region is CASSEFGDIHEQYF. The CDR3 nucleotides read TGTGCCAGCAGTGAATTCGGCGACATCCACGAGCAGTACTTC. The chain uses TRBV25-1 and TRBJ2-7; D is uncertain. The V gene's germline CDR1 is MGHDK and CDR2 SYGVNS. The CDR3 runs to 14 residues. The germline V and J ends were trimmed by 1 base and 5 bases, with 12 bases remaining between them.